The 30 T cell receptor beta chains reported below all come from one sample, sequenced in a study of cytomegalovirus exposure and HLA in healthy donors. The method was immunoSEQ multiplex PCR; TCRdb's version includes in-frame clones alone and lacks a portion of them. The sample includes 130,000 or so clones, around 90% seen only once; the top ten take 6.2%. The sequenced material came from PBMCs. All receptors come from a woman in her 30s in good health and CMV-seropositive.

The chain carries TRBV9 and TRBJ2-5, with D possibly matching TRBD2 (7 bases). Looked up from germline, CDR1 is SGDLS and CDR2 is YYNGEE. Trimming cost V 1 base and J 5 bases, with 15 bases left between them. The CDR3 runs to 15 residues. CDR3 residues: CASSVWGGPLETQYF. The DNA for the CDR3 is TGTGCCAGCAGCGTATGGGGGGGCCCGCTGGAGACCCAGTACTTC.

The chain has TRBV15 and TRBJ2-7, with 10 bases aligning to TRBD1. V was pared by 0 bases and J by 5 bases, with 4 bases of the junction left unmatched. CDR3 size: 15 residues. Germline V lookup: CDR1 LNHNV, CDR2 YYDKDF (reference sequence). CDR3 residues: CATSREDRGAHEQYF. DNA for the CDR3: TGTGCCACCAGCAGAGAGGACAGGGGGGCCCACGAGCAGTACTTC. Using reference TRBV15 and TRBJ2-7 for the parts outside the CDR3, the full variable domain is DAMVIQNPRYQVTQFGKPVTLSCSQTLNHNVMYWYQQKSSQAPKLLFHYYDKDFNNEADTPDNFQSRRPNTSFCFLDIRSPGLGDTAMYLCATSREDRGAHEQYFGPGTRLTVT.

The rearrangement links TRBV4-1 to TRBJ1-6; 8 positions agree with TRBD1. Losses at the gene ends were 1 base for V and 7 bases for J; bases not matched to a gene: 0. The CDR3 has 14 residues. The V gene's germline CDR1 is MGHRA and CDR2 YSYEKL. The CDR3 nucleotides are TGCGCCAGCAGCCAAGGGACAGGGAATTCACCCCTCCACTTT. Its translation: CASSQGTGNSPLHF.

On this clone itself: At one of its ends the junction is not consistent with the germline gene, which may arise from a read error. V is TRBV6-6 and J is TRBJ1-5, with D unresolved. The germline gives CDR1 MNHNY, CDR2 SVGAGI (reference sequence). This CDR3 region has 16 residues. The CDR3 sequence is CASRYFLRHGNQPQHF. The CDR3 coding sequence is TGTGCCAGCAGATACTTCTTGAGGCACGGCAATCAGCCCCAGCATTTT.

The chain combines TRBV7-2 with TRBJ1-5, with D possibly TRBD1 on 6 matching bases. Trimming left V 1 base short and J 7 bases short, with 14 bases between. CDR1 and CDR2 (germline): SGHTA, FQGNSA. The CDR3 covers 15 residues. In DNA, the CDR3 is TGTGCCAGCAGCTTAGGAGGGGGTGGAGGACAGCCCCAGCATTTT. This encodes CASSLGGGGGQPQHF.

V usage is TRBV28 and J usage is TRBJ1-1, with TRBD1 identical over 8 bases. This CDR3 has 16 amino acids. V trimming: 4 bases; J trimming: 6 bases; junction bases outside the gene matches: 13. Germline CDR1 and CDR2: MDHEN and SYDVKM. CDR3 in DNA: TGTGCCAGCAGTTCCCCTCAGGGGGCGCTCGGATCTGAAGCTTTCTTT. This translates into CASSSPQGALGSEAFF. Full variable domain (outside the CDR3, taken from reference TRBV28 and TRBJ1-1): DVKVTQSSRYLVKRTGEKVFLECVQDMDHENMFWYRQDPGLGLRLIYFSYDVKMKEKGDIPEGYSVSREKKERFSLILESASTNQTSMYLCASSSPQGALGSEAFFGQGTRLTVV.

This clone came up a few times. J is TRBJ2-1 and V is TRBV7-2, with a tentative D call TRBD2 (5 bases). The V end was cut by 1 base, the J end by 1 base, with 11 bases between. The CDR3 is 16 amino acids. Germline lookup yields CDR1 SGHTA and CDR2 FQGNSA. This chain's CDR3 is CASSLVGGFSYNEQFF. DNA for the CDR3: TGTGCCAGCAGCTTAGTTGGCGGGTTTTCCTACAATGAGCAGTTCTTC.

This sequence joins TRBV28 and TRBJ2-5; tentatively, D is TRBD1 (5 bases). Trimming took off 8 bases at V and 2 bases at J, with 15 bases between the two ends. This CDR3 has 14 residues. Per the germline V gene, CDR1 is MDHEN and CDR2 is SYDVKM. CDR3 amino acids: CASGAQGFQETQYF. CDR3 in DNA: TGTGCCAGCGGAGCCCAGGGATTTCAAGAGACCCAGTACTTC.

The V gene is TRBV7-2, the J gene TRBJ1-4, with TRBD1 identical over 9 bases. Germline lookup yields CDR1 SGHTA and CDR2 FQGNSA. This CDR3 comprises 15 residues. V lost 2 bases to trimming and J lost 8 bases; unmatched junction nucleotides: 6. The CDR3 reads CASSLRTGAREKLFF. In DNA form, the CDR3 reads TGTGCCAGCAGCTTACGGACAGGGGCCAGGGAAAAACTGTTTTTT.

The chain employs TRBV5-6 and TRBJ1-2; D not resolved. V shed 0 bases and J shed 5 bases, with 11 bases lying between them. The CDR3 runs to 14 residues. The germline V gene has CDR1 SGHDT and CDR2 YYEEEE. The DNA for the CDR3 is TGTGCCAGCAGCTTGGGACAATCTCGGTATGGCTACACCTTC. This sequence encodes CASSLGQSRYGYTF.

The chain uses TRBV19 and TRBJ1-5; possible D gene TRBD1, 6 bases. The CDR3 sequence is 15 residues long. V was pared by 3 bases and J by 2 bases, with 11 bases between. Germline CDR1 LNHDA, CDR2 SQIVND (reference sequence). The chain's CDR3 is CASSIPRGGNQPQHF. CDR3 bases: TGTGCCAGTAGTATTCCCAGGGGCGGCAATCAGCCCCAGCATTTT.

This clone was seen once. CDR3 amino acids: CASSSDRGLSYEQYF. The CDR3 nucleotides read TGCGCCAGCAGCTCAGACAGGGGGCTTTCCTACGAGCAGTACTTC. The chain has TRBV5-1 and TRBJ2-7, with TRBD1 matching over 10 bases. CDR1 is SGHRS and CDR2 is YFSETQ in the germline V gene. Unmatched junction bases numbered 4, after V lost 3 bases and J lost 1 base. The CDR3 contains 15 residues.

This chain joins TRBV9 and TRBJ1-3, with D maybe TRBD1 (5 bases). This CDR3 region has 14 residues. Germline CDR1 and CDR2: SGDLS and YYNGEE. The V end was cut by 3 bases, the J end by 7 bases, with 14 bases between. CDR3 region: CASSAGTLGNTIYF. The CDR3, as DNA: TGTGCCAGCAGCGCTGGGACTCTAGGGAACACCATATATTTT.

The CDR3: CASSLLVAGELFF. As DNA, the CDR3 is TGTGCCAGCAGTTTACTCGTAGCCGGGGAGCTGTTTTTT. The V gene is TRBV27, the J gene TRBJ2-2; D remains ambiguous. V was cut by 2 bases and J by 6 bases, with 7 bases left in between. From germline, CDR1 is MNHEY and CDR2 SMNVEV (reference sequence). The CDR3 runs 13 residues.

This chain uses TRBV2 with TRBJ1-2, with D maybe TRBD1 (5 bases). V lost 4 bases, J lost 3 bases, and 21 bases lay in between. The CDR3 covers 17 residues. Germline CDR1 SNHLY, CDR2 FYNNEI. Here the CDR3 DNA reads TGTGCCAGCAGTGGCATGACAGCACCCACCGGGTACTATGGCTACACCTTC. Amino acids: CASSGMTAPTGYYGYTF.

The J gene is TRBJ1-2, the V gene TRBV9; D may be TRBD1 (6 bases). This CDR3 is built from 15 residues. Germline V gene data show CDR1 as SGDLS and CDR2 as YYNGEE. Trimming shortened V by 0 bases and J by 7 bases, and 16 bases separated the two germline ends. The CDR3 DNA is TGTGCCAGCAGCGTAGGAGGGACACTCGAAGGTGGCTACACCTTC. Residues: CASSVGGTLEGGYTF.

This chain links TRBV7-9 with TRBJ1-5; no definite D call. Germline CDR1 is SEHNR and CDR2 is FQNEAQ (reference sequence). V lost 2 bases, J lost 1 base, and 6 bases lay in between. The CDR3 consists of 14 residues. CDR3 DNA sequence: TGTGCCAGCAGCTTACAGTCGAGCAATCAGCCCCAGCATTTT. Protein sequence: CASSLQSSNQPQHF.

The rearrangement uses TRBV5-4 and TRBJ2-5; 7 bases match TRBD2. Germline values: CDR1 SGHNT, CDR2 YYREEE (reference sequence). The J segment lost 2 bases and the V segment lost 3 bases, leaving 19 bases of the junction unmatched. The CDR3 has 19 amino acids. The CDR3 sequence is CASSYHCRGDRPRQETQYF. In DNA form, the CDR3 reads TGTGCCAGCAGCTACCACTGCCGGGGGGACCGCCCGCGACAAGAGACCCAGTACTTC.

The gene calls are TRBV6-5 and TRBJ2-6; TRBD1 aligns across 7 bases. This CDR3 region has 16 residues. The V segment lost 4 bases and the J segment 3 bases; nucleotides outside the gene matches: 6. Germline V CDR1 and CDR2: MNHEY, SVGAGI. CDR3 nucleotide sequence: TGTGCCAGCAGTTTCGGACAGGTTGATGGGGCCAACGTCCTGACTTTC. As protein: CASSFGQVDGANVLTF.

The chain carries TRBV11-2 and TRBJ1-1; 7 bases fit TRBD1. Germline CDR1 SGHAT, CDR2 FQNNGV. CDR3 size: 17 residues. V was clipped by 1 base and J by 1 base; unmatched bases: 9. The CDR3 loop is CASSLGSLTGTNTEAFF. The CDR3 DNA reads TGTGCCAGCAGCTTAGGGAGCTTGACAGGGACGAACACTGAAGCTTTCTTT.

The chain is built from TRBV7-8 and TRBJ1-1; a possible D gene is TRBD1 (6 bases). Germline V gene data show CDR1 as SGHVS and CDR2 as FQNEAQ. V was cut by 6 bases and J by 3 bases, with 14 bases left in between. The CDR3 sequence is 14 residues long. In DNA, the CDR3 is TGTGCCAGCAGTTATTCACAGGGAGACACTGAAGCTTTCTTT. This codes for CASSYSQGDTEAFF.

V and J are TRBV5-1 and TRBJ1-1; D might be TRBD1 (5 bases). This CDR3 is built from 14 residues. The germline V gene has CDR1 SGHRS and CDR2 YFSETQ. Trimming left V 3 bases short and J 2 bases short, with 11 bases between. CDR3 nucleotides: TGCGCCAGCAGCTACAGGAACCCTAACACTGAAGCTTTCTTT. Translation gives CASSYRNPNTEAFF.

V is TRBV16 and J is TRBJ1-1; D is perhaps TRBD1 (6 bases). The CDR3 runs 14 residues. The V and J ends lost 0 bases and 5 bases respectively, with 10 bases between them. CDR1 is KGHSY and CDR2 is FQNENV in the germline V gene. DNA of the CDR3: TGTGCCAGCAGCCAATCGGCCAGGGGTACTGAAGCTTTCTTT. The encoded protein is CASSQSARGTEAFF.

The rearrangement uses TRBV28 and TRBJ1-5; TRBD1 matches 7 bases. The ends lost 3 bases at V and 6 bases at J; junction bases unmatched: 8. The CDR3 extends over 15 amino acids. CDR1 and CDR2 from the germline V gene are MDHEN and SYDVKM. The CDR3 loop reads CASSFAQGFGQPQHF. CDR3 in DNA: TGTGCCAGCAGTTTTGCACAGGGGTTCGGTCAGCCCCAGCATTTT.

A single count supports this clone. In DNA, the CDR3 is TGCGCCAGCAGCGCGGGACTTCCCACCGGGGAGCTGTTTTTT. Its protein is CASSAGLPTGELFF. The V and J genes are TRBV5-1 and TRBJ2-2; D possibly corresponds to TRBD2 (6 bases). Germline-derived CDR1 and CDR2 are SGHRS and YFSETQ. The V gene lost 4 bases and the J gene lost 4 bases, with 11 bases spanning the gap. The CDR3 has 14 amino acids.

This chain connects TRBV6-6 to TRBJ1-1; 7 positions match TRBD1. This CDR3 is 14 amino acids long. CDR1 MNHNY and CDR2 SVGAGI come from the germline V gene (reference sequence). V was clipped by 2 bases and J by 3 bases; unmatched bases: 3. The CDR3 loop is CASSYPGQHTEAFF. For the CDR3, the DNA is TGTGCCAGCAGTTACCCGGGACAGCACACTGAAGCTTTCTTT.

This CDR3 reads CASSASRGTMVGYTF. CDR3 nucleotides: TGTGCCAGCAGTGCTTCTCGGGGAACTATGGTGGGCTACACCTTC. The V gene is TRBV2, the J gene TRBJ1-2; D is ambiguous. The V and J ends lost 4 bases and 8 bases respectively, with 20 bases between them. CDR3 length: 15 amino acids. The germline gives CDR1 SNHLY, CDR2 FYNNEI. The whole variable domain, remainder taken from reference TRBV2 and TRBJ1-2, is EPEVTQTPSHQVTQMGQEVILRCVPISNHLYFYWYRQILGQKVEFLVSFYNNEISEKSEIFDDQFSVERPDGSNFTLKIRSTKLEDSAMYFCASSASRGTMVGYTFGSGTRLTVV.

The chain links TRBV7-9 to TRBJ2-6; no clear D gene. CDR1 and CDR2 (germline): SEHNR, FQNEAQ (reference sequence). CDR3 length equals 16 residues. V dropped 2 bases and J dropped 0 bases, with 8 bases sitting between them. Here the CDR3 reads CASSLLRDSGANVLTF. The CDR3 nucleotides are TGTGCCAGCAGCTTACTAAGAGACTCTGGGGCCAACGTCCTGACTTTC. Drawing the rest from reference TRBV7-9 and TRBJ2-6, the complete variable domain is DTGVSQNPRHKITKRGQNVTFRCDPISEHNRLYWYRQTLGQGPEFLTYFQNEAQLEKSRLLSDRFSAERPKGSFSTLEIQRTEQGDSAMYLCASSLLRDSGANVLTFGAGSRLTVL.

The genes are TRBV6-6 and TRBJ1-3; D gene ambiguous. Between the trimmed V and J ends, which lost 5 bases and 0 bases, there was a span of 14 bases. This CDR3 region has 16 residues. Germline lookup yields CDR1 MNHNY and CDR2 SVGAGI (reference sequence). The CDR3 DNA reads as TGTGCCAGCAGTCTCACAGCCCCGGACTCTGGAAACACCATATATTTT. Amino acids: CASSLTAPDSGNTIYF.

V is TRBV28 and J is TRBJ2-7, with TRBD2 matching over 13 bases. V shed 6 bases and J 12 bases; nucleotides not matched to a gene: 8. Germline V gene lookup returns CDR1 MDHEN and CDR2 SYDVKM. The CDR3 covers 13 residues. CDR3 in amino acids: CASSQTSGRSPYF. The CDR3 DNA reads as TGTGCCAGCAGCCAGACTAGCGGGAGGTCCCCGTACTTC.